These 12 T cell receptor beta chains came from one sample sequenced in a study of blood T cell repertoires in COVID-19. Clones were read by immunoSEQ multiplex PCR, and TCRdb kept only the in-frame ones, dropping some. The top ten clones hold roughly 6.4% of a sample with roughly 57,000 clones, 87% of them seen once. Material: peripheral blood. Receptors originate from a man aged 55 to 70 with active or convalescent COVID-19.

The gene calls are TRBV19 and TRBJ2-2; 16 positions agree with TRBD2. This CDR3 is built from 20 residues. Germline trimming cut 3 bases from V and 6 bases from J; bases unmatched to any gene: 13. Germline V gives CDR1 LNHDA, CDR2 SQIVND (reference sequence). This CDR3 is CASSIRGLAGGPLSAGELFF. As DNA, the CDR3 is TGTGCCAGTAGTATTAGGGGACTAGCGGGAGGGCCGTTGTCAGCCGGGGAGCTGTTTTTT.

The chain has TRBV27 and TRBJ1-5, with unresolved D. CDR3 size: 15 residues. Per germline, CDR1 MNHEY and CDR2 SMNVEV (reference sequence). V lost 0 bases and J 3 bases, leaving 9 bases between the germline ends. CDR3 sequence (DNA): TGTGCCAGCAGTTTATCGCGGGAGGACAATCAGCCCCAGCATTTT. Translated, it gives CASSLSREDNQPQHF.

This clone came up a few times. The genes are TRBV4-2 and TRBJ2-1, with 9 bases identical to TRBD1. V was pared by 0 bases and J by 4 bases, with 4 bases of the junction left unmatched. Germline V gives CDR1 LGHNA, CDR2 YNFKEQ. The CDR3 contains 16 residues. The CDR3 DNA is TGTGCCAGCAGCCAAGACGTGACAGGGGGGTACAATGAGCAGTTCTTC. Protein sequence: CASSQDVTGGYNEQFF.

This clone was seen only once. J is TRBJ2-7 and V is TRBV18; the match to TRBD1 covers 9 bases. The J segment lost 4 bases and the V segment lost 0 bases, leaving 4 bases of the junction unmatched. The CDR3 is 15 residues long. Germline V gene lookup returns CDR1 KGHSH and CDR2 LQKENI. The CDR3 bases are TGTGCCAGCTCACCACCTCCGGGACAGGGATACGAGCAGTACTTC. Amino acid sequence: CASSPPPGQGYEQYF. Together with reference TRBV18 and TRBJ2-7, the CDR3 gives the full variable domain: NAGVMQNPRHLVRRRGQEARLRCSPMKGHSHVYWYRQLPEEGLKFMVYLQKENIIDESGMPKERFSAEFPKEGPSILRIQQVVRGDSAAYFCASSPPPGQGYEQYFGPGTRLTVT.

The CDR3 DNA follows: TGTGCCAGCAGCCAAAATCAGCCCGGGAGCTTTAGCTCCTACAATGAGCAGTTCTTC. Protein: CASSQNQPGSFSSYNEQFF. The chain is built from TRBV14 and TRBJ2-1, with D possibly TRBD2 on 6 matching bases. Germline loops: CDR1 SGHDN, CDR2 FVKESK. The CDR3 loop spans 19 amino acids. Trimming removed 2 bases from V and 0 bases from J, with 20 bases in between.

The V and J genes are TRBV6-5 and TRBJ1-1; TRBD1 agrees at 8 bases. The CDR3 is made up of 15 amino acids. Trimming took 8 bases from V and 1 from J; bases not matched to a gene: 9. Germline V gene data show CDR1 as MNHEY and CDR2 as SVGAGI. CDR3 loop: CASQPRTGRNTEAFF. Here the CDR3 DNA reads TGTGCCAGCCAGCCCAGGACAGGGCGGAACACTGAAGCTTTCTTT.

The rearrangement joins TRBV28 to TRBJ1-2, with D possibly matching TRBD1 (6 bases). V lost 6 bases, J lost 1 base, and 15 bases lay in between. This CDR3 has 15 residues. The germline CDR1 and CDR2 sequences are MDHEN and SYDVKM. In DNA, the CDR3 is TGTGCCAGCAGGGCCCAGGGGACGGTTAACTATGGCTACACCTTC. This sequence encodes CASRAQGTVNYGYTF.

The rearrangement links TRBV28 to TRBJ1-3; D is unresolved. V was cut by 3 bases and J by 5 bases, with 11 bases left in between. The CDR3 extends over 14 amino acids. Germline V gene data show CDR1 as MDHEN and CDR2 as SYDVKM. CDR3 sequence reads: CASSLSVSRNTIYF. Here the CDR3 DNA reads TGTGCCAGCAGTTTGTCGGTATCAAGAAACACCATATATTTT.

V is TRBV7-8 and J is TRBJ2-1; the D gene is possibly TRBD1 (6 bases). Germline loops: CDR1 SGHVS, CDR2 FQNEAQ. With 4 bases removed from V and 5 bases from J, the gap between germline ends came to 9 bases. The CDR3 is made up of 13 amino acids. For the CDR3, the DNA is TGTGCCAGCAGCTCCAGGACAGACAATGAGCAGTTCTTC. This translates into CASSSRTDNEQFF.

V and J are TRBV30 and TRBJ1-1; D uncertain. CDR3 length equals 13 residues. The germline V gene encodes CDR1 GTSNPN and CDR2 SVGIG (reference sequence). The V and J ends lost 0 bases and 3 bases respectively, with 8 bases between them. CDR3 nucleotides: TGTGCCTGGAGTGTACGGTCGGACACTGAAGCTTTCTTT. Translation gives CAWSVRSDTEAFF.

The chain links TRBV6-5 to TRBJ2-5, with a tentative D call TRBD1 (5 bases). The CDR3 is 14 residues long. Germline V gene lookup returns CDR1 MNHEY and CDR2 SVGAGI. V lost 1 base and J lost 5, with 11 bases in between. The CDR3 here is CASSYWQGEETQYF. As DNA, the CDR3 is TGTGCCAGCAGTTACTGGCAGGGTGAGGAGACCCAGTACTTC.

This chain uses TRBV14 with TRBJ1-2; D gene ambiguous. From germline, CDR1 is SGHDN and CDR2 FVKESK. The CDR3 has 13 amino acids. The ends were cut back, 3 bases at V and 5 bases at J, with 10 bases in the middle. The CDR3, as DNA: TGTGCCAGCAGCCAGGATAGCGGATATGGCTACACCTTC. Its translation is CASSQDSGYGYTF.